Here is one T cell receptor (beta chain) with its context. PCR was performed a second time for about 6 to 12 cycles using a sample-barcoded 5' primer and a J-beta primer mix. Unique molecular identifiers of 12 random nucleotides labeled each cDNA. TCRdb re-called the 5' RACE reads through MiXCR, storing one row per CDR3 protein. Found here are nearly 800,000 distinct CDR3 sequences, 56% of them singletons; the top ten hold 20% to 30%. The data stem from a study of blood T cells in healthy people across ages. The CDR3 runs to 16 residues. Germline V gives CDR1 MDHEN, CDR2 SYDVKM. V lost 7 bases and J lost 3; bases outside the gene matches: 11.

The chain employs TRBV28 and TRBJ1-2; TRBD1 aligns across 10 bases. This receptor was taken from a man aged 40-55 years in good health. What was sequenced was blood. CDR3 residues: CASNAHRGTGDYGYTF. DNA of the CDR3: TGTGCCAGCAACGCCCACCGCGGGACAGGGGACTATGGCTACACCTTC.